These T cell receptor beta chains were read from a single sample in a study of regulatory T cells in long-lasting Graves disease. Using its own MiXCR run on the multiplex PCR reads, TCRdb lists one record per CDR3 protein. The table lists a few hundred thousand distinct CDR3 sequences, around 18% of them singletons. This same sample was also taken into another study, of T cells in Graves' hyperthyroidism and ophthalmopathy.

Source: peripheral blood mononuclear cells (PBMCs), taken at new diagnosis, from a patient treated with antithyroid drugs. The receptors originated from a young woman with Graves disease. Both conserved end residues are part of each CDR3. D genes are given only for firm matches. Rows give clone size only sometimes, using once, few, many, or a class for an expanded clone.

D gene	V gene	J gene	clone size	CDR3 protein	CDR3 DNA
TRBD1	TRBV7-2	TRBJ2-7	many	CASSLVPTGAHPYEQYF	TGTGCCAGCAGCTTAGTTCCGACAGGGGCCCATCCTTACGAGCAGTACTTC
-	TRBV20-1	TRBJ1-5	many	CSVSRGEGQPQHF	TGCAGTGTCAGCCGGGGCGAAGGTCAGCCCCAGCATTTT
TRBD1	TRBV27	TRBJ1-2	many	CASKSYGTGGVGYTF	TGTGCCAGCAAAAGTTATGGGACAGGGGGCGTTGGCTACACCTTC
-	TRBV7-2	TRBJ1-1	-	CASSLFGGGTEAFF	TGTGCCAGCAGCTTATTCGGGGGAGGCACTGAAGCTTTCTTT
TRBD2	TRBV20-1	TRBJ2-7	many	CSARDLASGGVYEQYF	TGCAGTGCTAGAGATTTGGCTAGCGGGGGGGTGTACGAGCAGTACTTC
-	TRBV3-1	TRBJ2-3	many	CASSRNRDSFYF	TGTGCCAGCAGCCGAAACAGGGACTCGTTTTATTTT
-	TRBV11-2	TRBJ1-5	-	CASSFYICSMGTVNQPQHF	-
-	TRBV2	TRBJ1-1	many	CASSERKSGEAFF	TGTGCCAGCAGTGAGAGGAAGAGTGGCGAAGCTTTCTTT
-	TRBV5-1	TRBJ2-5	few	CASSLDGTPRETQYF	TGCGCCAGCAGCTTGGATGGGACTCCTAGAGAGACCCAGTACTTC
-	TRBV12-3/TRBV12-4	TRBJ1-5	many	CASSLLRINSNQPQHF	TGTGCCAGCAGTTTACTTAGGATAAATAGCAATCAGCCCCAGCATTTT
-	TRBV27	TRBJ1-2	many	CASSRGSYGYTF	TGTGCCAGCAGTCGAGGGTCTTATGGCTACACCTTC
TRBD1	TRBV12-3/TRBV12-4	TRBJ1-2	-	CASSRQGSDYGYTF	TGTGCCAGCAGTCGACAGGGTTCGGACTATGGCTACACCTTC
-	TRBV6-2/TRBV6-3	TRBJ2-7	-	CASSYNEGGRLYEQYF	TGTGCCAGCAGTTACAATGAGGGAGGCAGACTCTACGAGCAGTACTTC
-	TRBV5-4	TRBJ1-2	-	CASSLQGRPGYTF	TGTGCCAGCAGCTTACAGGGTAGGCCCGGCTACACCTTC
-	TRBV12-3/TRBV12-4	TRBJ2-1	many	CASSRLGGSGGQFF	TGTGCCAGCAGTCGTCTCGGGGGGTCAGGGGGGCAGTTCTTC
-	TRBV27	TRBJ2-7	-	CASSPRGGETREQYF	TGTGCCAGCAGTCCCCGAGGGGGGGAGACTCGAGAGCAGTACTTC
TRBD1	TRBV20-1	TRBJ1-5	many	CSATGGQGIAANQPQHF	TGCAGTGCTACGGGGGGACAGGGGATCGCGGCCAATCAGCCCCAGCATTTT
TRBD1	TRBV25-1	TRBJ2-1	-	CASSNLPGQGANEQFF	TGTGCCAGCAGCAACCTCCCGGGACAGGGGGCGAATGAGCAGTTCTTC
-	TRBV6-1	TRBJ1-1	many	CASSLTRGNRENTEAFF	TGTGCCAGCAGTCTAACCCGGGGGAACAGGGAGAACACTGAAGCTTTCTTT
-	TRBV2	TRBJ1-4	many	CASSSDREGKKLFF	TGTGCCAGCAGTTCGGACCGAGAGGGGAAAAAACTGTTTTTT
-	TRBV6-2/TRBV6-3	TRBJ1-4	-	CASSLERANEKLFF	TGTGCCAGCAGTTTAGAAAGGGCTAATGAAAAACTGTTTTTT
TRBD2	TRBV5-5	TRBJ2-5	-	CASSQGLAGVQQETQYF	TGTGCCAGCAGCCAAGGACTAGCGGGGGTTCAACAAGAGACCCAGTACTTC
-	TRBV6-4	TRBJ2-5	-	CASSDRGIETQYF	TGTGCCAGCAGTGACAGGGGGATAGAGACCCAGTACTTC
TRBD1	TRBV9	TRBJ2-2	many	CASSPGQSTGELFF	TGTGCCAGCTCTCCGGGACAGTCGACCGGGGAGCTGTTTTTT
-	TRBV6-5	TRBJ1-1	few	CASSYSAGPEAFF	TGTGCCAGCAGTTACTCGGCGGGGCCTGAAGCTTTCTTT
-	TRBV6-1	TRBJ1-1	many	CASKGSQLNTEAFF	TGTGCCAGCAAGGGTTCTCAGTTGAACACTGAAGCTTTCTTT
-	TRBV19	TRBJ1-2	many	CASSSHRAPIPNYGYTF	TGTGCCAGTAGTTCCCACAGGGCACCAATCCCTAACTATGGCTACACCTTC
-	TRBV28	TRBJ2-7	-	CASSSSGRTLYEQYF	TGTGCCAGCAGTTCCTCCGGGCGTACACTCTACGAGCAGTACTTC
-	TRBV5-1	TRBJ1-1	many	CASSSYGGRTTEAFF	TGCGCCAGCAGCTCATACGGGGGTCGAACGACTGAAGCTTTCTTT
TRBD1	TRBV7-9	TRBJ1-2	-	CASSMGQGERGYTF	TGTGCCAGCAGCATGGGACAGGGCGAACGAGGCTACACCTTC
-	TRBV13	TRBJ1-4	many	CASSSEDEKLFF	TGTGCCAGCAGCTCCGAAGACGAAAAACTGTTTTTT
TRBD2	TRBV19	TRBJ2-1	-	CASSHSGGLTYNEQFF	TGTGCCAGTAGTCATAGCGGGGGCCTTACCTACAATGAGCAGTTCTTC
-	TRBV19	TRBJ2-5	few	CASGRQVQETQYF	TGTGCCAGTGGACGACAGGTCCAAGAGACCCAGTACTTC
-	TRBV2	TRBJ1-1	many	CASSGRGTIFTYTEAFF	TGTGCCAGCAGCGGTCGGGGGACGATATTTACGTACACTGAAGCTTTCTTT
-	TRBV20-1	TRBJ2-1	-	CSARAVDRAEQFF	TGCAGTGCTAGGGCGGTCGACCGGGCTGAGCAGTTCTTC
TRBD2	TRBV7-3	TRBJ2-1	many	CASSPDSGGGSNEQFF	TGTGCCAGCAGCCCGGATAGCGGGGGTGGGTCCAATGAGCAGTTCTTC
-	TRBV20-1	TRBJ1-5	many	CSALSTGLDQPQHF	TGCAGTGCCCTATCGACAGGTTTAGATCAGCCCCAGCATTTT
TRBD1	TRBV20-1	TRBJ2-1	many	CSAVTGTGPNEQFF	TGCAGTGCTGTAACCGGGACAGGGCCTAATGAGCAGTTCTTC
-	TRBV7-2	TRBJ1-1	many	CASSPGWGFDEAFF	TGTGCCAGCTCCCCTGGGTGGGGTTTTGATGAAGCTTTCTTT
TRBD2	TRBV7-9	TRBJ2-2	-	CASSPGTSGSGGTGELFF	TGTGCCAGCAGCCCGGGGACTAGCGGGAGCGGTGGCACCGGGGAGCTGTTTTTT
-	TRBV5-1	TRBJ2-1	many	CASSWAEGLFFF	TGCGCCAGCAGCTGGGCTGAGGGGCTTTTTTTCTTC
-	TRBV29-1	TRBJ2-7	few	CSVEDGAGMGEQYF	TGCAGCGTTGAAGACGGGGCCGGTATGGGAGAGCAGTACTTC
-	TRBV7-8	TRBJ2-3	-	CASSLQPMGEVTQYF	TGTGCCAGCAGCTTACAGCCTATGGGGGAGGTTACGCAGTATTTT
-	TRBV14	TRBJ1-1	many	CASSQGRVWDTEAFF	TGTGCCAGCAGCCAAGGAAGGGTATGGGACACTGAAGCTTTCTTT
-	TRBV18	TRBJ2-2	-	CASSPARGNSGTGELFF	TGTGCCAGCTCACCGGCGAGGGGGAATTCGGGGACCGGGGAGCTGTTTTTT
-	TRBV7-2	TRBJ1-5	many	CASSQRGGLSNQPQHF	TGTGCCAGCAGCCAGCGGGGGGGGCTGAGCAATCAGCCCCAGCATTTT
-	TRBV12-3/TRBV12-4	TRBJ2-5	-	CASSPGGAGALETQYF	TGTGCCAGCAGCCCAGGAGGAGCAGGGGCACTAGAGACCCAGTACTTC
-	TRBV20-1	TRBJ2-7	many	CSARDGLPTTYEQYF	TGCAGTGCTAGAGATGGGTTACCCACAACCTACGAGCAGTACTTC
-	TRBV14	TRBJ1-1	many	CASSPRKNTEAFF	TGTGCCAGCAGCCCACGGAAGAACACTGAAGCTTTCTTT
-	TRBV6-1	TRBJ2-7	many	CASSELNGRYHYEQYF	TGTGCCAGCAGTGAACTCAATGGGCGCTACCACTACGAGCAGTACTTC
-	TRBV28	TRBJ1-6	many	CASSEQGFLISPLHF	TGTGCCAGCAGTGAACAGGGTTTTTTGATTTCACCCCTCCACTTT